This TCR beta chain emerged from a study of T cell responses to AZD1222 COVID-19 vaccine. Looked up from germline, CDR1 is SGHTA and CDR2 is FQGNSA. This CDR3 has 13 amino acids. V lost 5 bases, J lost 2 bases, and 10 bases lay in between. Clones were read by immunoSEQ multiplex PCR, and TCRdb kept only the in-frame ones, dropping some. The sample yields roughly 200,000 clones, approximately 95% seen once. The material was peripheral blood, obtained 28 days after the second dose of the MenACWY control vaccine. The sequence came from an adult who received the MenACWY meningococcal vaccine as a control. The chain employs TRBV7-2 and TRBJ2-7; D not resolved. The CDR3 sequence: CASSRFGPYEQYF. The CDR3 DNA follows: TGTGCCAGCAGCCGTTTCGGGCCCTACGAGCAGTACTTC.